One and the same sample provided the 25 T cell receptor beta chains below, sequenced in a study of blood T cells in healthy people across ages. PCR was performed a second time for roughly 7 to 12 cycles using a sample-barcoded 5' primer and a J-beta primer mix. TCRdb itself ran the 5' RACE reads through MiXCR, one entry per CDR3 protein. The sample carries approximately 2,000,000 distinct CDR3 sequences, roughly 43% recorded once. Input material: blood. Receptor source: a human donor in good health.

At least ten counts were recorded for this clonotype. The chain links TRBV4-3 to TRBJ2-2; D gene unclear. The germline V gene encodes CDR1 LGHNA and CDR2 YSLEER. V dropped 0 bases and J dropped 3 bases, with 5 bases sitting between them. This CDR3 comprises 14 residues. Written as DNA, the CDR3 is TGCGCCAGCAGCCAAGATAAAGACACCGGGGAGCTGTTTTTT. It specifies CASSQDKDTGELFF.

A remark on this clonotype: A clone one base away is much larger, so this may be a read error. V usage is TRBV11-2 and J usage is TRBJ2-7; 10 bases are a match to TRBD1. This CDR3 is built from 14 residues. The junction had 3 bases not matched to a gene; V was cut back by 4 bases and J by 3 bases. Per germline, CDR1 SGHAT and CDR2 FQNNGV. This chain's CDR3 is CASSWDRGHYEQYF. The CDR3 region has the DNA TGTGCCAGCAGCTGGGACAGGGGCCACTACGAGCAGTACTTC.

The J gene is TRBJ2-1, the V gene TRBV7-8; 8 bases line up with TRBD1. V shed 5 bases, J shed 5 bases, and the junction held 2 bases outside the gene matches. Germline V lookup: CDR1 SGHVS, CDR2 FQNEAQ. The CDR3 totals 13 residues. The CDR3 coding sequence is TGTGCCAGCAGCCGGGGACAGGACAATGAGCAGTTCTTC. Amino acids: CASSRGQDNEQFF. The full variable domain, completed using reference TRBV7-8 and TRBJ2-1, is GAGVSQSPRYKVAKRGQDVALRCDPISGHVSLFWYQQALGQGPEFLTYFQNEAQLDKSGLPSDRFFAERPEGSVSTLKIQRTQQEDSAVYLCASSRGQDNEQFFGPGTRLTVL.

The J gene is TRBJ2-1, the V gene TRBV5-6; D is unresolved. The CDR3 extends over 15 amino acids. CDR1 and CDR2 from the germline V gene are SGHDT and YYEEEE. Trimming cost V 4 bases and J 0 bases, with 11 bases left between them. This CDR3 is CASSPYYSSYNEQFF. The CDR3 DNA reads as TGTGCCAGCAGCCCTTACTACAGCTCCTACAATGAGCAGTTCTTC. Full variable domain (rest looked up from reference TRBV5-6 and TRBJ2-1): DAGVTQSPTHLIKTRGQQVTLRCSPKSGHDTVSWYQQALGQGPQFIFQYYEEEERQRGNFPDRFSGHQFPNYSSELNVNALLLGDSALYLCASSPYYSSYNEQFFGPGTRLTVL.

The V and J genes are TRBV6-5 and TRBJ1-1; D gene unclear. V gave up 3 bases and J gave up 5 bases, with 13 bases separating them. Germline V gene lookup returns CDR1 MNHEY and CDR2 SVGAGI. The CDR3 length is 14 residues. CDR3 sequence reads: CASSYYGQGTEAFF. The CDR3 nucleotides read TGTGCCAGCAGTTATTATGGCCAAGGGACTGAAGCTTTCTTT.

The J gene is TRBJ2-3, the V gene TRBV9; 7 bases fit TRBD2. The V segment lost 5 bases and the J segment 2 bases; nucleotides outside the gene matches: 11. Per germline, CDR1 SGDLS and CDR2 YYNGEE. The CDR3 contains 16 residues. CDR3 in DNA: TGTGCCAGCAGTCTCTGGGGCGGGGGACTCACAGATACGCAGTATTTT. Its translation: CASSLWGGGLTDTQYF.

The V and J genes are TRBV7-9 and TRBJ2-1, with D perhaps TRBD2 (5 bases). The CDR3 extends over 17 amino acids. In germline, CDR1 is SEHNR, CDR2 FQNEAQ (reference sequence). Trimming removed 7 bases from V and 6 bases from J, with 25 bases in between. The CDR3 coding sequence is TGTGCCAGCAACCCCCCCATGGGCCAAAAAGGAGGCAATGAGCAGTTCTTC. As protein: CASNPPMGQKGGNEQFF.

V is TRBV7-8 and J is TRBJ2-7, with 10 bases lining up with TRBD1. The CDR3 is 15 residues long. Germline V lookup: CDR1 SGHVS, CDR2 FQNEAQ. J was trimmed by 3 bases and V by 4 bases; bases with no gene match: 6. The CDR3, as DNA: TGTGCCAGCAGCTGGACCGGACAGGGGGACTACGAGCAGTACTTC. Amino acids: CASSWTGQGDYEQYF. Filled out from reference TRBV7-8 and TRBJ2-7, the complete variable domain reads GAGVSQSPRYKVAKRGQDVALRCDPISGHVSLFWYQQALGQGPEFLTYFQNEAQLDKSGLPSDRFFAERPEGSVSTLKIQRTQQEDSAVYLCASSWTGQGDYEQYFGPGTRLTVT.

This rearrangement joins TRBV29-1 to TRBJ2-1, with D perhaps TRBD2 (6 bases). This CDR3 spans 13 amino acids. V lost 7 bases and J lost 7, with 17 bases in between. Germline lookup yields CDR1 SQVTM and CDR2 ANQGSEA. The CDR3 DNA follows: TGCAGCGGATGGGGACTCAAATTAAATGAGCAGTTCTTC. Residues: CSGWGLKLNEQFF.

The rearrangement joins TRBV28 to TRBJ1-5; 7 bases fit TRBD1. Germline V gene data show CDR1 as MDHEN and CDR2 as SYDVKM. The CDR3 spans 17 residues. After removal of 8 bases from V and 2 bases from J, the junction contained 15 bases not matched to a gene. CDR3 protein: CASGGPDRERGNQPQHF. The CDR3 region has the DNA TGTGCCAGCGGGGGGCCCGACAGGGAAAGGGGCAATCAGCCCCAGCATTTT. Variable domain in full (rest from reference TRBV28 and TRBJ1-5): DVKVTQSSRYLVKRTGEKVFLECVQDMDHENMFWYRQDPGLGLRLIYFSYDVKMKEKGDIPEGYSVSREKKERFSLILESASTNQTSMYLCASGGPDRERGNQPQHFGDGTRLSIL.

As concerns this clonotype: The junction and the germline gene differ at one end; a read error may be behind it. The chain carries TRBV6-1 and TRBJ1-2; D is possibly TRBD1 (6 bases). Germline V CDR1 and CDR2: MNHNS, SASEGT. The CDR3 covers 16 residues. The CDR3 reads CTSSEALAGAGYGYTF. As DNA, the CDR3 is TGTACCAGCAGTGAAGCCCTGGCAGGGGCGGGGTATGGCTACACCTTC.

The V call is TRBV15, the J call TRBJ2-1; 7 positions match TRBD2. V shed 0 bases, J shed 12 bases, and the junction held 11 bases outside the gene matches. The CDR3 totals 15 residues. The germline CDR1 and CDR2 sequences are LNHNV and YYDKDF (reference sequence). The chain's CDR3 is CATSRDLGRVLGQFF. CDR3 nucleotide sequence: TGTGCCACCAGCAGAGACTTGGGGAGGGTCTTAGGGCAGTTCTTC.

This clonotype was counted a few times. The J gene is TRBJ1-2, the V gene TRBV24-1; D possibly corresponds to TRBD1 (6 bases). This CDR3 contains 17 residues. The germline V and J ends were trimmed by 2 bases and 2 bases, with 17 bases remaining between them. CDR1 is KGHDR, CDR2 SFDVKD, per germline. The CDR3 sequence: CATSDSLGGPGNYGYTF. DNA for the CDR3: TGTGCCACCAGTGATTCTCTCGGGGGGCCCGGCAACTATGGCTACACCTTC.

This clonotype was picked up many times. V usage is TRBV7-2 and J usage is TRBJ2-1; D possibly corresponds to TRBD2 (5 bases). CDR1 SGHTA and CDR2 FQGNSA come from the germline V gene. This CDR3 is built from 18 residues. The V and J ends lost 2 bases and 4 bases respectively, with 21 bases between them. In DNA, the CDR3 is TGTGCCAGCAGCTTAAGAGGGAGCGGACCTAATTATTACAATGAGCAGTTCTTC. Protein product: CASSLRGSGPNYYNEQFF.

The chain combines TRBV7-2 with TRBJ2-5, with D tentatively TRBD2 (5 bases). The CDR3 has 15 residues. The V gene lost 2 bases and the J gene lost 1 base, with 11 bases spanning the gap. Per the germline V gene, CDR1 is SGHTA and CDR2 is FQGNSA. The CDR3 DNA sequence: TGTGCCAGCAGCTTACCTGGAGGATCCCAAGAGACCCAGTACTTC. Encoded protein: CASSLPGGSQETQYF.

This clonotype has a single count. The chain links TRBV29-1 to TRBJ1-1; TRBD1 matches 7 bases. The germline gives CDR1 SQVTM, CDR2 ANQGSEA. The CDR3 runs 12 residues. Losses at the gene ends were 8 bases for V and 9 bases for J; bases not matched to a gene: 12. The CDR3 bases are TGCAGCATCCTCTCCACAGGGGCCCAAGCTTTCTTT. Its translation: CSILSTGAQAFF.

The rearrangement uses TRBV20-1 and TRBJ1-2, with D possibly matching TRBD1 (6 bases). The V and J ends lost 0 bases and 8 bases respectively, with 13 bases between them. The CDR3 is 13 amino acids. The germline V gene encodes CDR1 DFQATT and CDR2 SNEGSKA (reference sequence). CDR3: CSARERGVWGYTF. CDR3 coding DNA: TGCAGTGCTAGAGAAAGGGGGGTGTGGGGCTACACCTTC.

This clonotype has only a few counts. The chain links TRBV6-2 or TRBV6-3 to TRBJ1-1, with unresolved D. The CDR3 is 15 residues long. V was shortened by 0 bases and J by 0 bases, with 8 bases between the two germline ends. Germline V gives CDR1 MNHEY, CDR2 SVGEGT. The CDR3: CASSYSTGMNTEAFF. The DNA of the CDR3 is TGTGCCAGCAGTTACTCTACGGGTATGAACACTGAAGCTTTCTTT.

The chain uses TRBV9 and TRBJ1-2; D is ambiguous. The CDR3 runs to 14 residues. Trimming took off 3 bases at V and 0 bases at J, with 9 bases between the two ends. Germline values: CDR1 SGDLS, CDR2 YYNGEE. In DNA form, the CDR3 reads TGTGCCAGCAGCGCGACACCATCTAACTATGGCTACACCTTC. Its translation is CASSATPSNYGYTF. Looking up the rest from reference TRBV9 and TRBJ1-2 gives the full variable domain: DSGVTQTPKHLITATGQRVTLRCSPRSGDLSVYWYQQSLDQGLQFLIQYYNGEERAKGNILERFSAQQFPDLHSELNLSSLELGDSALYFCASSATPSNYGYTFGSGTRLTVV.

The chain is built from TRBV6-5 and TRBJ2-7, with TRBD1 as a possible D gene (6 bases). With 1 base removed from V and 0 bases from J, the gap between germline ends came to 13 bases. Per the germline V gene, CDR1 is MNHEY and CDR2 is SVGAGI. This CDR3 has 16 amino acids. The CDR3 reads CASSYLQGSSSYEQYF. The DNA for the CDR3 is TGTGCCAGCAGTTACTTGCAGGGGAGCTCCTCCTACGAGCAGTACTTC.

In DNA, the CDR3 is TGTGCCAGCAGCGGGGGACCCTTTCACCAAGAGACCCAGTACTTC. It specifies CASSGGPFHQETQYF. This chain joins TRBV25-1 and TRBJ2-5; D possibly corresponds to TRBD2 (6 bases). V shed 6 bases and J shed 0 bases, with 14 bases lying between them. Germline CDR1 is MGHDK and CDR2 is SYGVNS. There are 15 residues in the CDR3. The full variable domain, its missing parts supplied by reference TRBV25-1 and TRBJ2-5, is EADIYQTPRYLVIGTGKKITLECSQTMGHDKMYWYQQDPGMELHLIHYSYGVNSTEKGDLSSESTVSRIRTEHFPLTLESARPSHTSQYLCASSGGPFHQETQYFGPGTRLLVL.

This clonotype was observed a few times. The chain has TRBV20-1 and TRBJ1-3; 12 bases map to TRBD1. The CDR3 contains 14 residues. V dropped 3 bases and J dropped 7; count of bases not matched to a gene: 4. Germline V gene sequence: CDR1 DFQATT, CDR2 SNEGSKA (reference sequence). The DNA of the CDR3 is TGCAGTGCTAGGACGGGACAGGGGGCGAACACCATATATTTT. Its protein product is CSARTGQGANTIYF.

CDR3 in DNA: TGCGCCAGCAGCCCCGGGGCAGGGGGCGAGTACGAGCAGTACTTC. Translating gives CASSPGAGGEYEQYF. The chain carries TRBV4-1 and TRBJ2-7; the match to TRBD1 covers 8 bases. The germline CDR1 and CDR2 sequences are MGHRA and YSYEKL. The CDR3 totals 15 residues. V gave up 4 bases and J gave up 4 bases; unmatched junction bases: 9.

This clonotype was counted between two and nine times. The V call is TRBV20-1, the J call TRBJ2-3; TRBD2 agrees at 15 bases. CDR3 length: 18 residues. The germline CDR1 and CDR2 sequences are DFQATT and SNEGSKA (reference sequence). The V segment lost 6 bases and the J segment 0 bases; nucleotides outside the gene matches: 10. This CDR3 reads CSAPGLAGGQSSTDTQYF. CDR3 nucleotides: TGCAGTGCCCCGGGACTAGCGGGGGGCCAGTCTAGCACAGATACGCAGTATTTT.

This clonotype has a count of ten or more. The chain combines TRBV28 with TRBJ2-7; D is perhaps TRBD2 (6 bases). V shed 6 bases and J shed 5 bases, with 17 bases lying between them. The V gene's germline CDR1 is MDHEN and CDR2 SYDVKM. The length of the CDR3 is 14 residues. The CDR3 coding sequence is TGTGCCAGCAGGCATCCGGGGGTATTGAACGAGCAGTACTTC. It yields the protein CASRHPGVLNEQYF.